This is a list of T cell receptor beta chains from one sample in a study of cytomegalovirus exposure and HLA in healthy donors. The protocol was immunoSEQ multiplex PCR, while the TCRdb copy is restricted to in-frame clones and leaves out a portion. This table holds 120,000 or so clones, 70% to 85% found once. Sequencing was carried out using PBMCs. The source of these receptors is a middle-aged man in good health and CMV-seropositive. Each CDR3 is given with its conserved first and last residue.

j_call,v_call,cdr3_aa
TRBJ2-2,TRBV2,CASRREGARTGELFF
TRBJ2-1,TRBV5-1,CARDTHEQFF
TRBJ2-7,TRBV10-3,CAISDWTGDEQYF
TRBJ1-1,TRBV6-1,CASSYVPGGTEAFF
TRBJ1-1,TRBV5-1,CASSLDPGSTEAFF
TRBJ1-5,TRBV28,CASSLSPGQDHQPQHF
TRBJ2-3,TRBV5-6,CASTPEPGSDTQYF
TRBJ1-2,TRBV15,CATSRDRGSTYGYTF
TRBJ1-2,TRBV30,CAWSVRQGHGYTF
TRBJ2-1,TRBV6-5,CASSWNSEEDEQFF
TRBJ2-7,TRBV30,CAWSGYKGISYEQYF
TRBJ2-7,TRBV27,CASTLAPGTGGTYEQYF
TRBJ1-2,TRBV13,CASSLQGVYGYTF
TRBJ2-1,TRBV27,CASSLRLEGEQFF
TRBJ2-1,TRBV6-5,CASSYAGYNEQFF
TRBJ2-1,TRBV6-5,CASRSSAGEQFF
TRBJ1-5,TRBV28,CASSLGQINQPQHF
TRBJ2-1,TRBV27,CASSSGQGRHEQFF
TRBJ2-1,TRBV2,CASSRRQGSDEQFF
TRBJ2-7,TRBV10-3,CAISQWILGGYEQYF